This T cell receptor beta chain was profiled in a study of T cells after somatic rescue of genetic block. With V trimmed by 5 bases and J by 12 bases, 11 bases remained unmatched. CDR1 and CDR2 from the germline V gene are SEHNR and FQNEAQ (reference sequence). The CDR3 runs to 13 residues. The table came from immunoSEQ multiplex PCR; TCRdb's copy has only in-frame clones and leaves some out. The sample lists 88,000 or so clones, about nine tenths seen once, with 1.5% to 2% in the top ten. V usage is TRBV7-9 and J usage is TRBJ2-5; 8 bases align to TRBD2. Sequencing used peripheral blood mononuclear cells (PBMCs). The clonotype comes from a woman under 30. The CDR3 DNA follows: TGTGCCAGCAGCCGGGACTCGCTCGGGAGGGAGTACTTC. Translation: CASSRDSLGREYF.